Shown below are 29 T cell receptor beta chains from a single sample sequenced in a study of blood T cell repertoires in COVID-19 (dated by TCRdb to the early 2020s). Library preparation used the immunoSEQ multiplex PCR assay. The table was pulled from immuneACCESS by TCRdb, which kept in-frame rearrangements only. Such tables lose some clones; where checked, under half of the loss comes from unresolved V genes, and the rest has no known cause. Counted in this sample were 150,000 to 200,000 clones; approximately 80% of them appeared once. The biggest ten clones account for over 10% of the sample. Sequencing used PBMCs or T cells enriched from blood (not recorded which). Receptors were obtained from a woman aged 60-75 years who had recovered from COVID-19.

To note about this clone: Within the sample, other DNA sequences also encode this same CDR3. V gene TRBV5-1 combines with J gene TRBJ2-5; 15 bases line up with TRBD2. V shed 3 bases, J shed 4 bases, and the junction held 1 base outside the gene matches. The V gene's germline CDR1 is SGHRS and CDR2 YFSETQ. The CDR3 contains 15 residues. The CDR3 DNA follows: TGCGCCAGCAGCTCGGGACTAGCGGGAGGAGAGACCCAGTACTTC. It translates to CASSSGLAGGETQYF.

J is TRBJ1-1 and V is TRBV2, with D maybe TRBD1 (6 bases). Germline V lookup: CDR1 SNHLY, CDR2 FYNNEI. The CDR3 has 14 amino acids. V was pared by 5 bases and J by 2 bases, with 12 bases between. DNA for the CDR3: TGTGCCAGCAGTCCGGGACAACACAACACTGAAGCTTTCTTT. Its protein product is CASSPGQHNTEAFF.

The chain combines TRBV7-3 with TRBJ1-2; 11 nucleotides match TRBD1. The V gene end was trimmed by 5 bases and the J gene end by 7 bases; junction bases not matched to a gene: 15. CDR3 length: 17 residues. The germline V gene has CDR1 SGHTA and CDR2 FQGTGA. The CDR3 nucleotides read TGTGCCAGCAGCGAAAAGGGTCCTGGGACAGGGGGTGGTGGCTACACCTTC. Protein sequence: CASSEKGPGTGGGGYTF.

The chain couples TRBV6-5 to TRBJ1-4, with a possible D match to TRBD1 (5 bases). This CDR3 comprises 14 residues. Germline lookup yields CDR1 MNHEY and CDR2 SVGAGI. The V gene lost 5 bases and the J gene lost 8 bases, with 15 bases spanning the gap. For the CDR3, the DNA is TGTGCCAGCAGTACGGTAGGGCGGGGCGAAAAACTGTTTTTT. This sequence encodes CASSTVGRGEKLFF.

The chain employs TRBV2 and TRBJ2-2; 11 nucleotides line up with TRBD2. V was clipped by 7 bases and J by 5 bases; unmatched bases: 9. Germline V gives CDR1 SNHLY, CDR2 FYNNEI. CDR3 length: 16 amino acids. CDR3 nucleotides: TGTGCCAGCACATTAGCGGGGGGGCCAAAAACCGGGGAGCTGTTTTTT. Translation gives CASTLAGGPKTGELFF.

The chain uses TRBV3-1 (or the pseudogene TRBV3-2) and TRBJ1-1; D call uncertain. V lost 1 base to trimming and J lost 8 bases, with 8 bases between them. The CDR3 has 12 amino acids. Germline values: CDR1 LGHDT, CDR2 YNNKEL (reference sequence). CDR3 sequence (DNA): TGTGCCAGCAGCCAAGGGACTCGAGAAGCTTTCTTT. Translation: CASSQGTREAFF.

The genes are TRBV30 and TRBJ1-2; D uncertain. This CDR3 contains 14 residues. Germline values: CDR1 GTSNPN, CDR2 SVGIG (reference sequence). V gave up 4 bases and J gave up 1 base, with 13 bases separating them. CDR3 in DNA: TGTGCCTGGAATTATTTACAGAATAACTATGGCTACACCTTC. It encodes CAWNYLQNNYGYTF.

This clone has just one count. Mismatch with germline at one junction end may stem from a read error. The chain couples TRBV28 to TRBJ2-7; the match to TRBD1 covers 8 bases. Germline values: CDR1 MDHEN, CDR2 SYDVKM. The CDR3 is 12 amino acids. DNA for the CDR3: TGTGCCAGCAGCTCAGGGGGCGGACAGGGTCAATTC. It is translated as CASSSGGGQGQF.

The CDR3 DNA reads TGTGCCAGCAGTCTACAGGAGAACACTGAAGCTTTCTTT. It specifies CASSLQENTEAFF. The chain recombines TRBV7-9 with TRBJ1-1, with D possibly TRBD1 on 5 matching bases. Germline V gene data show CDR1 as SEHNR and CDR2 as FQNEAQ (reference sequence). The CDR3 extends over 13 amino acids. Trimming shortened V by 6 bases and J by 1 base, and 9 bases separated the two germline ends.

The genes are TRBV19 and TRBJ1-5; D perhaps matches TRBD1 (6 bases). From germline, CDR1 is LNHDA and CDR2 SQIVND (reference sequence). V was shortened by 1 base and J by 9 bases, with 16 bases between the two germline ends. The CDR3 length is 15 residues. In nucleotides, the CDR3 is TGTGCCAGTAGTATAGGTGGGGGGGCCGGTGGGCCCCAGCATTTT. Its protein product is CASSIGGGAGGPQHF. Full variable domain (missing parts from reference TRBV19 and TRBJ1-5): DGGITQSPKYLFRKEGQNVTLSCEQNLNHDAMYWYRQDPGQGLRLIYYSQIVNDFQKGDIAEGYSVSREKKESFPLTVTSAQKNPTAFYLCASSIGGGAGGPQHFGDGTRLSIL.

The chain combines TRBV5-5 with TRBJ2-1; 10 bases line up with TRBD1. This CDR3 has 16 residues. V trimming: 2 bases; J trimming: 5 bases; junction bases outside the gene matches: 7. Per the germline V gene, CDR1 is SGHKS and CDR2 is YYEKEE (reference sequence). CDR3 region: CASSLDYGTGDNEQFF. CDR3 coding DNA: TGTGCCAGCAGCTTAGATTATGGGACAGGGGACAATGAGCAGTTCTTC.

This clone was counted a single time. This chain joins TRBV19 and TRBJ1-2; D is unclear. Germline V gene data show CDR1 as LNHDA and CDR2 as SQIVND (reference sequence). The CDR3 length is 16 residues. Trimming cost V 5 bases and J 8 bases, with 24 bases left between them. CDR3 residues: CASSSPGGGLDSGYTF. Written as DNA, the CDR3 is TGTGCCAGTAGTTCCCCCGGTGGAGGCCTCGATTCAGGCTACACCTTC.

This clone has more than one count but fewer than ten. This chain uses TRBV9 with TRBJ2-5, with 8 bases fitting TRBD2. V trimming: 1 base; J trimming: 5 bases; junction bases outside the gene matches: 10. Germline loops: CDR1 SGDLS, CDR2 YYNGEE. This CDR3 is 16 amino acids long. The CDR3 bases are TGTGCCAGCAGCGTAACGGGCGGCACGGGGGGGGAGACCCAGTACTTC. This encodes CASSVTGGTGGETQYF.

The chain links TRBV30 to TRBJ2-1; D might be TRBD2 (6 bases). The ends were cut back, 0 bases at V and 12 bases at J, with 15 bases in the middle. Germline V gene lookup returns CDR1 GTSNPN and CDR2 SVGIG (reference sequence). CDR3 length: 13 amino acids. CDR3 loop: CAWSVRREFGQFF. The DNA of the CDR3 is TGTGCCTGGAGTGTAAGGCGGGAATTTGGGCAGTTCTTC.

The chain joins TRBV5-1 to TRBJ2-1; no definite D call. The CDR3 is made up of 15 amino acids. Per germline, CDR1 SGHRS and CDR2 YFSETQ. V lost 7 bases to trimming and J lost 0 bases, with 14 bases between them. This chain's CDR3 is CASSDGGNSYNEQFF. The CDR3 DNA reads as TGCGCCAGCTCTGACGGCGGAAACTCCTACAATGAGCAGTTCTTC.

This clone turned up a few times. The V and J genes are TRBV29-1 and TRBJ2-3; 9 nucleotides line up with TRBD2. This CDR3 is 15 amino acids long. Germline-derived CDR1 and CDR2 are SQVTM and ANQGSEA. V lost 6 bases and J lost 0; bases outside the gene matches: 7. CDR3 amino acids: CSVKRGVLSTDTQYF. The CDR3, as DNA: TGCAGCGTGAAGCGGGGGGTCCTTAGCACAGATACGCAGTATTTT.

CDR3 in DNA: TGTGCCAGCAGCTTTAACAGGGGAAGGGATGGCTACACCTTC. This codes for CASSFNRGRDGYTF. The gene calls are TRBV13 and TRBJ1-2, with TRBD1 matching over 7 bases. The CDR3 consists of 14 residues. Germline lookup yields CDR1 PRHDT and CDR2 FYEKMQ (reference sequence). V was clipped by 3 bases and J by 6 bases; unmatched bases: 7.

The V call is TRBV30, the J call TRBJ2-5, with D uncertain. The germline V gene encodes CDR1 GTSNPN and CDR2 SVGIG (reference sequence). V dropped 5 bases and J dropped 1 base, with 5 bases sitting between them. The CDR3 is 11 amino acids. CDR3 residues: CAWAFQETQYF. The CDR3 region has the DNA TGTGCCTGGGCATTCCAAGAGACCCAGTACTTC.

The CDR3 bases are TGTGCCAGCAGTTCCCCCGGGAGGGGCAATCAGCCCCAGCATTTT. Translation: CASSSPGRGNQPQHF. V is TRBV28 and J is TRBJ1-5; D is uncertain. Looked up from germline, CDR1 is MDHEN and CDR2 is SYDVKM. V lost 4 bases and J lost 2, with 12 bases in between. This CDR3 is 15 amino acids long. Full variable domain (rest looked up from reference TRBV28 and TRBJ1-5): DVKVTQSSRYLVKRTGEKVFLECVQDMDHENMFWYRQDPGLGLRLIYFSYDVKMKEKGDIPEGYSVSREKKERFSLILESASTNQTSMYLCASSSPGRGNQPQHFGDGTRLSIL.

This chain connects TRBV6-5 to TRBJ1-5; no firm D call. Germline lookup yields CDR1 MNHEY and CDR2 SVGAGI. Between the trimmed V and J ends, which lost 6 bases and 6 bases, there was a span of 15 bases. This CDR3 is 14 amino acids long. The DNA of the CDR3 is TGTGCCAGCAGCCCGGCCCCCGCAGGTCAGCCCCAGCATTTT. Its protein is CASSPAPAGQPQHF.

About this clone itself: The same CDR3 can be traced to other DNA sequences in this sample. This sequence joins TRBV24-1 and TRBJ2-3; D not certain. This CDR3 region has 12 residues. Trimming shortened V by 3 bases and J by 3 bases, and 3 bases separated the two germline ends. CDR1 and CDR2 (germline): KGHDR, SFDVKD. CDR3 in amino acids: CATSDPTDTQYF. CDR3 nucleotide sequence: TGTGCCACCAGTGATCCGACAGATACGCAGTATTTT.

The V call is TRBV7-3, the J call TRBJ1-6; 11 nucleotides align to TRBD1. Germline V lookup: CDR1 SGHTA, CDR2 FQGTGA. The CDR3 is 11 amino acids. CDR3 nucleotide sequence: TGTGGGGACAGGGGGAATTCACCCCTCCACTTT. Encoded protein: CGDRGNSPLHF.

A single count supports this clone. This chain joins TRBV5-1 and TRBJ1-1; D unclear. Germline loops: CDR1 SGHRS, CDR2 YFSETQ. V was trimmed by 4 bases and J by 3 bases, leaving 13 bases between them. This CDR3 is built from 14 residues. The CDR3 reads CASSPTGSYTEAFF. The CDR3 DNA reads as TGCGCCAGCAGCCCCACCGGGTCCTACACTGAAGCTTTCTTT. The full variable domain, its missing parts supplied by reference TRBV5-1 and TRBJ1-1, is KAGVTQTPRYLIKTRGQQVTLSCSPISGHRSVSWYQQTPGQGLQFLFEYFSETQRNKGNFPGRFSGRQFSNSRSEMNVSTLELGDSALYLCASSPTGSYTEAFFGQGTRLTVV.

The CDR3 DNA follows: TGTGCCAGCAGCTTAGGCATCGGGACAGGGAGATATACGCAGTATTTT. As protein: CASSLGIGTGRYTQYF. The chain is built from TRBV11-2 and TRBJ2-3, with 9 nucleotides matching TRBD1. Germline-derived CDR1 and CDR2 are SGHAT and FQNNGV. The CDR3 has 16 amino acids. With V trimmed by 1 base and J by 7 bases, 9 bases remained unmatched.

This chain links TRBV28 with TRBJ1-2, with D maybe TRBD1 (6 bases). This CDR3 comprises 15 residues. Germline CDR1 reads MDHEN; CDR2 reads SYDVKM. The V gene lost 2 bases and the J gene lost 6 bases, with 16 bases spanning the gap. CDR3 loop: CASSLGDKSWNGYTF. CDR3 DNA sequence: TGTGCCAGCAGTTTAGGGGACAAAAGTTGGAATGGCTACACCTTC.

V gene TRBV4-1 combines with J gene TRBJ1-2; 8 bases agree with TRBD1. The CDR3 contains 17 residues. Germline lookup yields CDR1 MGHRA and CDR2 YSYEKL. Trimming removed 2 bases from V and 3 bases from J; junction bases left unmatched: 11. CDR3 protein: CASSQIRTGSFDYGYTF. The CDR3 DNA reads TGCGCCAGCAGCCAAATAAGGACAGGGTCGTTTGACTATGGCTACACCTTC.

The chain employs TRBV5-6 and TRBJ2-5, with D unclear. This CDR3 contains 14 residues. Trimming left V 4 bases short and J 2 bases short, with 12 bases between. Germline V gene lookup returns CDR1 SGHDT and CDR2 YYEEEE. DNA for the CDR3: TGTGCCAGCAGCGCTACCGGGTTACAAGAGACCCAGTACTTC. It is translated as CASSATGLQETQYF.

This clone came up once. The chain couples TRBV7-6 to TRBJ1-6, with a weak D call TRBD1 (6 bases). Germline V gene sequence: CDR1 SGHVS, CDR2 FNYEAQ. Deletions cut 0 bases from V and 8 bases from J, with 11 bases between. This CDR3 has 15 amino acids. The chain's CDR3 is CASSLAEQGHSPLHF. Written as DNA, the CDR3 is TGTGCCAGCAGCTTAGCGGAACAGGGCCATTCACCCCTCCACTTT. The full variable domain, its missing parts supplied by reference TRBV7-6 and TRBJ1-6, is GAGVSQSPRYKVTKRGQDVALRCDPISGHVSLYWYRQALGQGPEFLTYFNYEAQQDKSGLPNDRFSAERPEGSISTLTIQRTEQRDSAMYRCASSLAEQGHSPLHFGNGTRLTVT.

This clone occurred once. The rearrangement links TRBV27 to TRBJ2-1; no reliable D call. The length of the CDR3 is 15 residues. Germline assignment: CDR1 MNHEY and CDR2 SMNVEV (reference sequence). Deletions cut 3 bases from V and 3 bases from J, with 12 bases between. CDR3 sequence: CASSFVGLIYNEQFF. CDR3 nucleotide sequence: TGTGCCAGCAGTTTTGTCGGTTTGATCTACAATGAGCAGTTCTTC.